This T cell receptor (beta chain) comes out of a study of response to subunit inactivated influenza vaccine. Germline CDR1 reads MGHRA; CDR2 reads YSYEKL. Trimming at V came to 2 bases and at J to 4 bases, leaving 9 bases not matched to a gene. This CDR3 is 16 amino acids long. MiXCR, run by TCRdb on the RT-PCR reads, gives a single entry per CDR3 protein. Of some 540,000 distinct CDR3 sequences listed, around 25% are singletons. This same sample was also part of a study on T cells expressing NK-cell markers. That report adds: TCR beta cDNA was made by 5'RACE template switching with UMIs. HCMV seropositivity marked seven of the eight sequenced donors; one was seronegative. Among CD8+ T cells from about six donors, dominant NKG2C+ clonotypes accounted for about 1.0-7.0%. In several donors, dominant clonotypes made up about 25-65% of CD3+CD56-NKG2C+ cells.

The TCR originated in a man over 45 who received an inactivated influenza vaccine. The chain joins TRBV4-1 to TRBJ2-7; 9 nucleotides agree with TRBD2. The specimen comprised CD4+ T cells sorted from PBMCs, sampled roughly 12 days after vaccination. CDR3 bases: TGCGCCAGCAGCCAATCCCCCGGGACTAGCATATACGAGCAGTACTTC. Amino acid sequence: CASSQSPGTSIYEQYF.